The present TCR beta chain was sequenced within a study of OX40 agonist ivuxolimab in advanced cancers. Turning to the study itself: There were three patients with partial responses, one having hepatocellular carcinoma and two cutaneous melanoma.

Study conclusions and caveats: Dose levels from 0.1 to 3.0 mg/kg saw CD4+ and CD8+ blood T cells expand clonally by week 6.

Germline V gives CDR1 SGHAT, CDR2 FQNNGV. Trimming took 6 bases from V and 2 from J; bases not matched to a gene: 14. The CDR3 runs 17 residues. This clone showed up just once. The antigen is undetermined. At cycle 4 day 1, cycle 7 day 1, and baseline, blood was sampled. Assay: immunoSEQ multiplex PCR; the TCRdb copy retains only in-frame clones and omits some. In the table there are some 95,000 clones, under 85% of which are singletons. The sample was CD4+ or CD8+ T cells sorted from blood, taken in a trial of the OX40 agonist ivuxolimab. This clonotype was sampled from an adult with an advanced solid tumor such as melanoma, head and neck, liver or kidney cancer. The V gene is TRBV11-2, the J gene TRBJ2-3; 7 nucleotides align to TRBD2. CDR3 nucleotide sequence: TGTGCCAGCAGTTTGGGTCGGCGGGAGACCTACACAGATACGCAGTATTTT. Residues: CASSLGRRETYTDTQYF.